This T cell receptor (beta chain) was found in a study of blood T cell repertoires in COVID-19 (dated by TCRdb to the early 2020s). Turning to the overall study: Samples covering the acute and convalescent phases of COVID-19 were provided by collaborators in the United States, Italy and Spain. Where available, HLA class I and class II types were taken from metadata supplied by the sample provider and were not determined by assay-based typing. A freely available public database, intended as a resource for researchers studying the immune response to SARS-CoV-2, is where the repertoires were released. The sample metadata nearly always contained a de-identified subject ID, COVID-19 status, age in years and sex. The prospective study material was composed of cDNA or gDNA derived from T cells, B-cell-depleted T cells, or PBMCs. Subjects who had been exposed to COVID-19, were actively infected with it, or had recovered from it provided the deeply sampled blood TCRbeta repertoires that made up the dataset. The samples were drawn from two sources: the first 160 participants of the ongoing ImmuneRACE study, and 1,000 to 1,500 subjects contributed by 6 global collaborators.

Beyond this particular receptor, the publication reports: The quantity of clinical and demographic metadata differed by source and by participant and was supplied without curation.

The CDR3, cysteine through phenylalanine, is 16 amino acids long. The DNA shown is the 48-base CDR3, in frame from base 1. The germline V gene sets CDR1 to MGHDK and CDR2 to SYGVNS. The V end gives up 1 base and the J end 3 bases, leaving 6 bases in the junction not matched to a gene. TCRbeta CDR3 regions were amplified from genomic DNA using the immunoSEQ Assay, a bias-controlled multiplex PCR. The source study handled its data this way. Within the assay, amplification of reference gene primers was used to estimate how many nucleated cells each sample contained. To quantify the absolute abundance of each unique TCRbeta CDR3 rearrangement, sequence reads were collapsed and filtered. Productive Simpson clonality was computed per sample as the square root of Simpson's diversity index over productive rearrangements. This immuneACCESS table, as held by TCRdb, lists in-frame sequences with V and J called but not all clones. Of the missing ones, under half trace to an unresolved V gene in checked studies; the others have no known cause. V, J and clone size reflect that table, while D and trimming were determined from the DNA. Counted in this sample were 90,000 or so clones; about 86% of them appeared once. Of the sample, 0.95% to 1.5% is held by the ten largest clones.

To note about this clone: What antigen it recognizes has not been identified. No much larger clone is present one base from it, and per-base qualities are unavailable.

Each collaborating institution followed its own protocols to collect whole blood in K2EDTA tubes. For TCRbeta analysis, collaborators shipped samples in one of three forms: frozen whole blood, isolated PBMCs, or DNA extracted from either of those sample types. This receptor chain uses TRBV25-1 and TRBJ2-3; TRBD2 fits 8 bases in the junction. Sequenced input: peripheral blood. The TCR comes from a man older than 75 with active or convalescent COVID-19. The DNA is TGTGCCAGCAGTGAATGGGGCCAGCGGGGGACAGATACGCAGTATTTT. It is translated as CASSEWGQRGTDTQYF.